This T cell receptor (beta chain) was captured by sequencing in a study of brain T cells in children with intractable seizures (dated by TCRdb to the early 2020s). Broadly, across the study: A NanoString immunology panel was first used to screen resected brain tissue from nearly 55 pediatric epilepsy surgery cases for immune gene transcripts. Of the approximately 12 selected surgery cases, pre-surgery blood was also sequenced for eight, so four had brain tissue only.

The germline V gene encodes CDR1 KGHDR and CDR2 SFDVKD. From the cysteine through the phenylalanine, the CDR3 covers 15 amino acids. The entry retains the CDR3 DNA only, 45 bases that are in frame from base 1. A distance of 13 bases separates the germline ends of V and J, which lose 4 bases and 5 bases respectively. TCR beta chain sequences were generated from genomic DNA using the immunoSEQ assay. On the study's bioinformatics: CDR3 sequences not starting with the conserved framework cysteine at position 104 were manually removed. To get clonality, the normalized Shannon's Diversity Index was subtracted from one, giving values from 0 (maximal diversity) to 1 (oligoclonal). Chi-squared comparison-of-proportions tests assessed whether the same CDR3 differed in frequency between samples, such as brain versus blood. Public clonotypes were identified by searching immuneACCESS, and similarity to known antiviral clonotypes was assessed with the VDJdb browser. In TCRdb, the immuneACCESS table is reduced to in-frame sequences with V and J assigned. These tables do not hold every clone; where another copy was compared, an unresolved V gene accounts for under half, and the others remain unexplained. The V and J calls and the clone size are those of that table, but D and trimming were determined from the DNA. The sample data list approximately 77,000 clones, and 85% to 95% of these were observed just once. Roughly 1.5% of the sample is held by the ten biggest clonotypes.

Results and caveats for the whole study, not just this receptor: Sequencing depth differed between pre- and post-surgery blood, so clones missing from the pre-surgery sample may reflect undersampling. The patients' HCMV serostatus was not known, and viral specificity was inferred solely from CDR3 sequence similarity.

This clone was picked up one time. Its antigen has not been determined. No much larger clone exists at a distance of one base, and base qualities are not known. The time point label corresponds to: resected brain tissue, or blood drawn just prior to surgery. The surgery cases with the highest brain T cell transcript signatures were chosen for TCR beta chain sequencing of brain tissue, and also of blood when blood was available. Before surgery, the patients had been given at least one anti-epileptic drug. The TCR-sequenced patients were children whose drug-resistant epilepsy was caused by tuberous sclerosis complex, focal cortical dysplasia, Rasmussen encephalitis or hemimegalencephaly. The Monarch genomic DNA purification kit was used to extract bulk genomic DNA from unsorted brain tissue and from whole blood.

The sample was peripheral blood, taken at surgery. The chain is made from TRBV24-1 and TRBJ1-4; the D gene lacks a confident call. This clonotype originated in a boy in the first two years of life with tuberous sclerosis and intractable seizures. For the CDR3, the sequence is CATSDNGLQNEKLFF. The DNA is TGTGCCACCAGTGACAACGGGCTCCAGAATGAAAAACTGTTTTTT.